The 14 T cell receptor beta chains in this list originate from one sample, sequenced in a study of T-cell reconstitution after alpha-beta-depleted transplantation in children. Unique molecular identifiers were incorporated when the TCRbeta library was constructed. TCRdb independently ran MiXCR on the PCR reads; one entry per CDR3 protein. Counted here are about 32,000 distinct CDR3 sequences, approximately 7% occurring once; the ten biggest clones make up roughly 30%. Findings of the study overall: Expanded graft clones numbering several hundred reportedly gave rise to alpha-beta T cells about two months after transplant.

Their antigen targets remain unknown. This material consisted of peripheral blood, taken 60 days after TCRalphabeta/CD19-depleted stem cell transplant. Receptor source: a child less than two years old who had a stem cell transplant for acute myeloid leukemia, so the T cells may come from the graft donor.

This clonotype was seen repeatedly, ten times or more. The chain links TRBV10-3 to TRBJ2-5; 7 bases line up with TRBD1. V trimming: 2 bases; J trimming: 5 bases; junction bases outside the gene matches: 5. This CDR3 comprises 14 residues. CDR1 ENHRY and CDR2 SYGVKD come from the germline V gene. This CDR3 reads CAISEQGVMETQYF. The CDR3, as DNA: TGTGCCATCAGTGAGCAGGGGGTAATGGAGACCCAGTACTTC.

The table lists this clonotype with many counts. The genes are TRBV7-9 and TRBJ1-2; D remains ambiguous. Germline V gene sequence: CDR1 SEHNR, CDR2 FQNEAQ (reference sequence). This CDR3 spans 11 amino acids. Trimming cost V 3 bases and J 8 bases, with 7 bases left between them. The CDR3: CASSFRGGYTF. In DNA, the CDR3 is TGTGCCAGCAGCTTTCGAGGGGGCTACACCTTC.

In its sample, this clonotype was seen many times. The chain is built from TRBV5-1 and TRBJ1-2; no clear D gene. This CDR3 has 13 residues. Germline CDR1 is SGHRS and CDR2 is YFSETQ. The germline V and J ends were trimmed by 4 bases and 4 bases, with 11 bases remaining between them. As DNA, the CDR3 is TGCGCCAGCAGCAGCAAGGGTTTCTATGGCTACACCTTC. It codes for CASSSKGFYGYTF.

In this sample, this clonotype turned up many times. The rearrangement joins TRBV3-1 to TRBJ1-1; D ambiguous. V lost 0 bases to trimming and J lost 0 bases, with 14 bases between them. This CDR3 contains 17 residues. Germline CDR1 is LGHDT and CDR2 is YNNKEL (reference sequence). CDR3 sequence reads: CASSQETPPALNTEAFF. The CDR3 coding sequence is TGTGCCAGCAGCCAAGAAACCCCCCCAGCCTTGAACACTGAAGCTTTCTTT.

This clonotype was observed at least ten times. CDR3 nucleotide sequence: TGTGCCAGCAGCTTAGCCACAGGGCTAAACGAGCAGTACTTC. Residues: CASSLATGLNEQYF. The J gene is TRBJ2-7, the V gene TRBV7-2; perhaps TRBD1 as D (6 bases). This CDR3 is 14 amino acids long. Between the trimmed V and J ends, which lost 0 bases and 5 bases, there was a span of 11 bases. In germline, CDR1 is SGHTA, CDR2 FQGNSA.

This clonotype appeared many times. The J gene is TRBJ2-3, the V gene TRBV4-3; no firm D call. V was shortened by 0 bases and J by 4 bases, with 5 bases between the two germline ends. The CDR3 is 13 residues long. The germline gives CDR1 LGHNA, CDR2 YSLEER. For the CDR3, the DNA is TGCGCCAGCAGCCAAGATTCGCCAGATACGCAGTATTTT. Translating it yields CASSQDSPDTQYF.

At least ten counts were recorded for this clonotype. J is TRBJ2-5 and V is TRBV27; D unclear. The germline V and J ends were trimmed by 5 bases and 2 bases, with 15 bases remaining between them. The CDR3 consists of 15 residues. CDR1 and CDR2 from the germline V gene are MNHEY and SMNVEV (reference sequence). In DNA form, the CDR3 reads TGTGCCAGCAGTGGTGTGGACGGCTTGCAAGAGACCCAGTACTTC. The encoded protein is CASSGVDGLQETQYF.

This clonotype has ten or more counts. V gene TRBV7-2 combines with J gene TRBJ2-3; tentatively, D is TRBD2 (5 bases). Trimming shortened V by 2 bases and J by 2 bases, and 11 bases separated the two germline ends. This CDR3 has 15 amino acids. Germline V lookup: CDR1 SGHTA, CDR2 FQGNSA. The CDR3 here is CASSLNPGITDTQYF. The CDR3 region has the DNA TGTGCCAGCAGCTTAAATCCCGGGATCACAGATACGCAGTATTTT.

This clonotype was recorded at least ten times. The chain carries TRBV20-1 and TRBJ2-1; TRBD1 might be the D (5 bases). The germline V gene encodes CDR1 DFQATT and CDR2 SNEGSKA (reference sequence). CDR3 length equals 14 residues. Trimming stripped 0 bases from V and 8 bases from J, with 14 bases between. CDR3 residues: CSARDRAGHDEQFF. The DNA for the CDR3 is TGCAGTGCTAGAGATCGGGCAGGGCACGATGAGCAGTTCTTC.

There are many counts of this clonotype. The chain uses TRBV6-5 and TRBJ2-5, with D hard to call. V gave up 4 bases and J gave up 2 bases, with 11 bases separating them. The CDR3 has 14 residues. CDR1 and CDR2 (germline): MNHEY, SVGAGI. The DNA of the CDR3 is TGTGCCAGCAGTTCGACTGGAACTCAAGAGACCCAGTACTTC. It yields the protein CASSSTGTQETQYF.

V is TRBV2 and J is TRBJ2-5; 7 bases are a match to TRBD2. The germline V gene has CDR1 SNHLY and CDR2 FYNNEI. The CDR3 loop spans 15 amino acids. Trimming cost V 3 bases and J 2 bases; bases outside gene matches: 6. The DNA for the CDR3 is TGTGCCAGCAGTGATCCACTAGCGCTACAAGAGACCCAGTACTTC. As protein: CASSDPLALQETQYF.

This clonotype was observed many times. The chain joins TRBV6-5 to TRBJ2-1; D is perhaps TRBD1 (6 bases). There are 11 residues in the CDR3. The V end was cut by 5 bases, the J end by 12 bases, with 11 bases between. Germline V lookup: CDR1 MNHEY, CDR2 SVGAGI. The CDR3 is CASSKGDRQFF. The CDR3 DNA reads TGTGCCAGCAGTAAGGGGGATAGGCAGTTCTTC.

In this sample, this clonotype turned up many times. The rearrangement links TRBV2 to TRBJ1-2; D ambiguous. With 11 bases removed from V and 3 bases from J, the gap between germline ends came to 16 bases. This CDR3 is built from 13 residues. Germline CDR1 and CDR2: SNHLY and FYNNEI. CDR3 in amino acids: CAVVGRIDYGYTF. The CDR3 DNA sequence: TGTGCCGTCGTAGGACGGATTGACTATGGCTACACCTTC. Full variable domain (rest looked up from reference TRBV2 and TRBJ1-2): EPEVTQTPSHQVTQMGQEVILRCVPISNHLYFYWYRQILGQKVEFLVSFYNNEISEKSEIFDDQFSVERPDGSNFTLKIRSTKLEDSAMYFCAVVGRIDYGYTFGSGTRLTVV.

This clonotype was detected ten times or more. V and J are TRBV6-5 and TRBJ2-5; D may be TRBD2 (6 bases). The CDR3 contains 14 residues. Trimming removed 8 bases at V and 0 bases at J, with 13 bases between. Germline lookup yields CDR1 MNHEY and CDR2 SVGAGI. The CDR3 DNA reads as TGTGCCAGCTCACCGGCGGGGTACCAAGAGACCCAGTACTTC. It specifies CASSPAGYQETQYF.